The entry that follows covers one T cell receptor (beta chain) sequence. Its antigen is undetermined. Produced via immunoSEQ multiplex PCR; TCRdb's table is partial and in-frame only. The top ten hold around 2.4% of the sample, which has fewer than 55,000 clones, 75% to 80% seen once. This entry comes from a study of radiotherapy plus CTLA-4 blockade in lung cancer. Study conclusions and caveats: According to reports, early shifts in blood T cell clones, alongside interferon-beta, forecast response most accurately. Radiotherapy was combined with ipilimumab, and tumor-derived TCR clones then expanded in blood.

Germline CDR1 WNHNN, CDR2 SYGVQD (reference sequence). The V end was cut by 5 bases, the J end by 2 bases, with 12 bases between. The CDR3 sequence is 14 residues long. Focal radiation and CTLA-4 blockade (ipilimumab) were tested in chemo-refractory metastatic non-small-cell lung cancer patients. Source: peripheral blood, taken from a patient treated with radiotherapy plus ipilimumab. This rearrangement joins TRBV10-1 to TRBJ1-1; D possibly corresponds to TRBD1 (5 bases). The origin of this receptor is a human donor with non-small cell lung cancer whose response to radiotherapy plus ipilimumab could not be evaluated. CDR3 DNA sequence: TGCGCCAGCAGTAACAGGACGGCAAACACTGAAGCTTTCTTT. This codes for CASSNRTANTEAFF.